The clone carrying this TCR beta chain was observed at least ten times. Antigen unknown. The method for making cDNA was 5'RACE, and it used 10-nucleotide random UMIs. Every sequencing run drew on 15-18 subjects and yielded over 170 million TCR-beta sequences. Each CDR3 protein gets one entry after TCRdb re-called the 5' RACE reads with MiXCR. The profile shows 50,000 to 85,000 distinct CDR3 sequences, roughly 5.6% of them singletons. This sample was taken from a study of neurological immune-mediated disorders. Study-wide findings and caveats: Falling below healthy controls, multiple sclerosis showed the least TCR clonal expansion, while HTLV-1-associated myelopathy showed the most. When repertoires were grouped phylogenetically, those of 18 of 34 multiple sclerosis patients fell into one related-CDR3 cluster, a possible signature.

Per the germline V gene, CDR1 is SGHTA and CDR2 is FQGNSA. The CDR3 extends over 14 amino acids. J lost 8 bases, V lost 5 bases, and 11 bases had no gene match. Input material: PBMCs. This clonotype was sampled from a woman aged 25 to 39 with multiple sclerosis. The V call is TRBV7-2, the J call TRBJ1-2; 7 bases are shared with TRBD1. In DNA form, the CDR3 reads TGTGCCAGCAGCCCATTTGACAGGGACGAAGGCTACACCTTC. Encoded protein: CASSPFDRDEGYTF.